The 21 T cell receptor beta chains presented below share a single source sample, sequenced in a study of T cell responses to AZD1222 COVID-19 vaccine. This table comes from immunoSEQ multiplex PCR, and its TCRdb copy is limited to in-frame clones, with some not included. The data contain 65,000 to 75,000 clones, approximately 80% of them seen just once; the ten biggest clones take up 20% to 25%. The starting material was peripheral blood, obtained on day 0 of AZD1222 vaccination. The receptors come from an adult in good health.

This CDR3 reads CASSLFQSYEQYF. CDR3 sequence (DNA): TGTGCCAGCAGCTTGTTTCAGTCCTACGAGCAGTACTTC. The chain recombines TRBV7-2 with TRBJ2-7, with D unclear. V was trimmed by 3 bases and J by 1 base, leaving 7 bases between them. The CDR3 is made up of 13 amino acids. Per the germline V gene, CDR1 is SGHTA and CDR2 is FQGNSA.

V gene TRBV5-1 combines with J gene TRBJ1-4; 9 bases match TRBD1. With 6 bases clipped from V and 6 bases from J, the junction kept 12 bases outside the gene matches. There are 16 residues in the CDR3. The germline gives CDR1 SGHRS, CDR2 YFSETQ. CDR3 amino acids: CASKTLTGTGYEKLFF. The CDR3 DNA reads TGCGCCAGCAAAACTCTTACCGGGACAGGGTATGAAAAACTGTTTTTT.

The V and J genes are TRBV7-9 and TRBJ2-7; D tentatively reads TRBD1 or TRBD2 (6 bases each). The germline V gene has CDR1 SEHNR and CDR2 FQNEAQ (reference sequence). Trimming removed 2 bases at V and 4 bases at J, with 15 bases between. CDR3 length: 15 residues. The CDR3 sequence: CASSLRAGGGYEQYF. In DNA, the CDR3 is TGTGCCAGCAGCTTAAGGGCTGGAGGGGGGTACGAGCAGTACTTC. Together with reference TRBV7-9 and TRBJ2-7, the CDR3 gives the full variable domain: DTGVSQNPRHKITKRGQNVTFRCDPISEHNRLYWYRQTLGQGPEFLTYFQNEAQLEKSRLLSDRFSAERPKGSFSTLEIQRTEQGDSAMYLCASSLRAGGGYEQYFGPGTRLTVT.

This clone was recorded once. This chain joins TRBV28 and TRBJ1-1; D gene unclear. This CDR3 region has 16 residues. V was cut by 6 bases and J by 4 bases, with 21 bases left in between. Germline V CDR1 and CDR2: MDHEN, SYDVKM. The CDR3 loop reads CASRYPWSPRGTEAFF. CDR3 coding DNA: TGTGCCAGCAGATACCCGTGGTCCCCTCGCGGCACTGAAGCTTTCTTT.

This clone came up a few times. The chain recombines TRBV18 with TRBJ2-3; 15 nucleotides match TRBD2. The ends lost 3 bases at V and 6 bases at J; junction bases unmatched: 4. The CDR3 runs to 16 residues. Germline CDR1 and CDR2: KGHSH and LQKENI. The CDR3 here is CASSPRTSGGADTQYF. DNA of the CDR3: TGTGCCAGCTCACCGCGGACTAGCGGGGGGGCCGATACGCAGTATTTT.

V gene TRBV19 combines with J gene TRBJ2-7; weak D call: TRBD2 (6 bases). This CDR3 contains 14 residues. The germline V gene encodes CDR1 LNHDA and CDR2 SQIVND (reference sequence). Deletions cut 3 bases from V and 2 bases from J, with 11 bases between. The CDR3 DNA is TGTGCCAGTAGTATCGGACTAACCACCTACGAGCAGTACTTC. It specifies CASSIGLTTYEQYF.

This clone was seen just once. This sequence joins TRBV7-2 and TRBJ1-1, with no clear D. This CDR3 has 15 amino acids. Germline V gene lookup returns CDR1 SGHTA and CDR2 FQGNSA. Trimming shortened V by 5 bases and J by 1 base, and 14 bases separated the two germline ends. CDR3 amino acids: CASSRIRWGNTEAFF. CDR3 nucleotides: TGTGCCAGCAGCCGCATCCGTTGGGGGAACACTGAAGCTTTCTTT.

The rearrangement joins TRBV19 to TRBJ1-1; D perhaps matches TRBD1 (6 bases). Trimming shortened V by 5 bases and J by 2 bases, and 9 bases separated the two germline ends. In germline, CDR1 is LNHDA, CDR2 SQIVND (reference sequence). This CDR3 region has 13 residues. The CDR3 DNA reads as TGTGCCAGTAGTCAGGGGCACAACACTGAAGCTTTCTTT. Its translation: CASSQGHNTEAFF.

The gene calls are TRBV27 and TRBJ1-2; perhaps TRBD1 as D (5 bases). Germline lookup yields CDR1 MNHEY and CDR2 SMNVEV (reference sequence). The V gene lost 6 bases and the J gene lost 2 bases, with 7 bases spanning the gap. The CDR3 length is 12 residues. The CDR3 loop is CASRGLNYGYTF. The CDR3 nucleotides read TGTGCCAGCAGGGGACTGAACTATGGCTACACCTTC.

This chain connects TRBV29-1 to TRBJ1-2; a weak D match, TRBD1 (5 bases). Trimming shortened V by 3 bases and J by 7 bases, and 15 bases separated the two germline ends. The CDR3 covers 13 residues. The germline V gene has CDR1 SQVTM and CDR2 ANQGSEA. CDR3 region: CSVDLGATGGYTF. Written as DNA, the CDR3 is TGCAGCGTTGATCTCGGGGCTACGGGTGGCTACACCTTC.

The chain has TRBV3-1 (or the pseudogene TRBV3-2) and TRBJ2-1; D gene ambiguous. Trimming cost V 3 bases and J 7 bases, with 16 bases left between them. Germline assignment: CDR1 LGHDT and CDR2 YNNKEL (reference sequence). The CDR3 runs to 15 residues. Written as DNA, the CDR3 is TGTGCCAGCAGCCATCCCAACAGCCTGGGGAATGAGCAGTTCTTC. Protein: CASSHPNSLGNEQFF.

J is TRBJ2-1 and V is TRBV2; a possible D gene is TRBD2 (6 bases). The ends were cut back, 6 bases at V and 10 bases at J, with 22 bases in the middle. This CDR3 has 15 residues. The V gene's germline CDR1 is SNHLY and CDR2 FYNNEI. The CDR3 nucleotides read TGTGCCAGCAGAGTCCGGGACTTCTCCCTCGGAGAGCAGTTCTTC. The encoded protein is CASRVRDFSLGEQFF. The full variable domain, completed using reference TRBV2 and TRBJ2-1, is EPEVTQTPSHQVTQMGQEVILRCVPISNHLYFYWYRQILGQKVEFLVSFYNNEISEKSEIFDDQFSVERPDGSNFTLKIRSTKLEDSAMYFCASRVRDFSLGEQFFGPGTRLTVL.

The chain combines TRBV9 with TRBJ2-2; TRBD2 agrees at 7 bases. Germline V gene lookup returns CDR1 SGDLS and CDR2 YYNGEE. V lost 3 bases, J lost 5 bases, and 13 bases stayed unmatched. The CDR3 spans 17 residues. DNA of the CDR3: TGTGCCAGCAGCGCCCGACTAGTCGCGGGGGTTACCGGGGAGCTGTTTTTT. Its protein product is CASSARLVAGVTGELFF. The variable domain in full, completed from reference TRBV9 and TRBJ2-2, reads DSGVTQTPKHLITATGQRVTLRCSPRSGDLSVYWYQQSLDQGLQFLIQYYNGEERAKGNILERFSAQQFPDLHSELNLSSLELGDSALYFCASSARLVAGVTGELFFGEGSRLTVL.

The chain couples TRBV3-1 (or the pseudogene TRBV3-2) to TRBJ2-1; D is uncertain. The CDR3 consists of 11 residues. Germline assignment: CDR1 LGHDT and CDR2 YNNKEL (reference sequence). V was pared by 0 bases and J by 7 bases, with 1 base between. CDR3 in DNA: TGTGCCAGCAGCCAAGATAATGAGCAGTTCTTC. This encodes CASSQDNEQFF.

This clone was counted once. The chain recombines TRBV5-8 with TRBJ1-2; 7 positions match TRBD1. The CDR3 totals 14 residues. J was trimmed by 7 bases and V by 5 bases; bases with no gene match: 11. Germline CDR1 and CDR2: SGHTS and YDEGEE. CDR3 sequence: CASRHRGSSSGYTF. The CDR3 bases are TGTGCCAGCAGGCACAGGGGTTCCAGTAGTGGCTACACCTTC.

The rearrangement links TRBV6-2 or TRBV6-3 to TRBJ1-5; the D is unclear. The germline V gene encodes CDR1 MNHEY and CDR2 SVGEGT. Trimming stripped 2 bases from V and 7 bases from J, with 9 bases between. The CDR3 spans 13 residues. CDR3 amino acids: CASSYEVAQPQHF. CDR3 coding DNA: TGTGCCAGCAGTTACGAGGTTGCCCAGCCCCAGCATTTT.

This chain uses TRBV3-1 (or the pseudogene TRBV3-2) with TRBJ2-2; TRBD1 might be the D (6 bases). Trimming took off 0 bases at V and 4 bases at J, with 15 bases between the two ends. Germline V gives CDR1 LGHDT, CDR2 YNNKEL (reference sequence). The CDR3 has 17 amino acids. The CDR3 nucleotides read TGTGCCAGCAGCCAAGAAGATCCGGGACAACTCACCGGGGAGCTGTTTTTT. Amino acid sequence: CASSQEDPGQLTGELFF.

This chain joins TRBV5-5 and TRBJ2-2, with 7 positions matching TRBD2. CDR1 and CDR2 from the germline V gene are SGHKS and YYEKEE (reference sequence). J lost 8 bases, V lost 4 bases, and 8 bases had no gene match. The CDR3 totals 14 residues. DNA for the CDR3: TGTGCCAGCAGCGTAGGACTAGTTGGGGGGGAGCTGTTTTTT. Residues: CASSVGLVGGELFF.

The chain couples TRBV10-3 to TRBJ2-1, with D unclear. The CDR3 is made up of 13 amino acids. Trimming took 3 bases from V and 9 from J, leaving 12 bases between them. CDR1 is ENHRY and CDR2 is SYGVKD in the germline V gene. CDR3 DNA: TGTGCCATCAGTGAAGAACTTCCTCGTGAGCAGTTCTTC. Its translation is CAISEELPREQFF.

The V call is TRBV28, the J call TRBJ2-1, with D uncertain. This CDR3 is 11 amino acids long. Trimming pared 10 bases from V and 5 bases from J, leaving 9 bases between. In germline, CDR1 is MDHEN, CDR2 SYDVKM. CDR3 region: CATYSNNEQFF. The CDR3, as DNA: TGTGCCACGTACAGCAACAATGAGCAGTTCTTC.

The CDR3 sequence: CSVGPGTSGRRVGYEQYF. The DNA of the CDR3 is TGCAGCGTAGGCCCGGGGACTAGCGGGAGGAGAGTGGGGTACGAGCAGTACTTC. The chain combines TRBV29-1 with TRBJ2-7, with 15 bases that match TRBD2. The length of the CDR3 is 18 residues. The germline gives CDR1 SQVTM, CDR2 ANQGSEA. V dropped 6 bases and J dropped 4; count of bases not matched to a gene: 16.